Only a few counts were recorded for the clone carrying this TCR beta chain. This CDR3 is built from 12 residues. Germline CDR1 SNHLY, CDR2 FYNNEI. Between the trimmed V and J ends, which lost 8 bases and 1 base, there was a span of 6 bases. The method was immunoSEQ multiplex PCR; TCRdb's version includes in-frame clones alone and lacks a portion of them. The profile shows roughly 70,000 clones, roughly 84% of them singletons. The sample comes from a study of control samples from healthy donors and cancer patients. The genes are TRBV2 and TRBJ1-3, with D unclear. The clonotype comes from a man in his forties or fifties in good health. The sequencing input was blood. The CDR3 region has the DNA TGTGCCAGCGGCGGTTCTGGAAACACCATATATTTT. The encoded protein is CASGGSGNTIYF.